The subject of this entry is one TCR beta chain. Its antigen is not known. Data came from immunoSEQ multiplex PCR; TCRdb stores just in-frame clones and leaves some out. The repertoire holds 75,000 to 90,000 clones, with approximately 90% as singletons. These data belong to a study of identifying expanded T cells in peripheral blood. Study-level points and caveats: Differentially abundant clones: roughly 1.2 between replicates, 16.4 at two to three weeks, approximately 18 at four.

Material for sequencing was blood. The receptor was derived from a person aged 18 to 75 in good health.

In nucleotides, the CDR3 is TGTGCCAGCAGCCGCGGGACAGGGGGAGTTAGTTTGGCAGATACGCAGTATTTT. Encoded protein: CASSRGTGGVSLADTQYF. The gene calls are TRBV11-1 and TRBJ2-3; 11 nucleotides match TRBD1. The length of the CDR3 is 18 residues. Germline V gene sequence: CDR1 SGHAT, CDR2 FQDESV (reference sequence). The ends lost 5 bases at V and 4 bases at J; junction bases unmatched: 14.